This TCR beta chain was identified during a study of identical twins listed by TCRdb under 2016. Broadly, across the study: To test whether fetal clonotypes persist, this study deep-sequenced TCR alpha and beta repertoires from monozygotic twins, from unrelated adults of various ages, and from cord blood. Replicate twin experiments were performed at different times using different library preparation protocols to rule out contamination.

The protocol used for the library was 5' RACE. Sequenced on an Illumina HiSeq 2000. Template switching introduced a universal primer binding site; the final cDNA contained a unique molecular identifier, enabling accurate counting of TCR cDNA molecules. First-strand cDNA for TCR alpha and beta chains was synthesized from specific primers in the conserved constant-segment region. Each cDNA library was double barcoded, with a SMART-Mk sample barcode plus Illumina barcodes, to control for contamination. TruSeq adapter sequences, together with Illumina sample barcodes, were added in two successive PCR steps. TCR alpha and beta cDNA libraries were sequenced on the Illumina HiSeq platform with custom primers. In the original analysis: Unique molecular identifiers were extracted from raw reads with MiGEC, and CDR3 positions were determined with MiXCR. For each individual, recombination models were inferred using an EM algorithm with the repgenHMM and IGoR tools. Shared clonotype analysis was performed with the tcR package in R, normalizing sharing by the product of cloneset sizes. Out-of-frame nonproductive sequences were analyzed to study raw recombination free of thymic and clonal selection effects. TCRdb trimmed public reads at Q25 via fastp, called clones via MiXCR and kept in-frame beta chains. Every distinct CDR3 protein forms one entry, paired with its most common genes and DNA. The V and J calls were determined by TCRdb, not by the authors. The sample data list 350,000 to 450,000 distinct CDR3 sequences, and 18% of these were observed just once. Of the sample, around 10% is held by the ten largest clones.

All donors were healthy Caucasians. The study also sequenced three unrelated non-twin adults: a male aged 18 to 30, a male aged 50 to 60 and a female aged 50 to 60. Miltenyi CD45RO+ enrichment and human naive T-cell isolation kits were used to isolate memory (CD45RO+) and naive T cells from PBMC. Via the germline V gene (reference sequence), CDR1 is LNHDA and CDR2 SQIVND. For this chain, trimming is 1 base at the V end and 10 bases at the J end, and the number of junction bases without a gene match is 15. From its cysteine to its phenylalanine, the CDR3 spans 17 amino acids. Only the CDR3 DNA stays, 51 bases, in frame from base 1. Points the paper makes about the study in general: Out-of-frame TCR alpha sequences shared between twins showed an excess of low generation-probability sequences compared with coincidental sharing between unrelated individuals. Abundant cord blood beta clonotypes carried fewer insertions; young adult naive repertoires showed a weaker similar trend, while memory repertoires showed none. Excess twin sharing in beta out-of-frame sequences was weaker because fewer shared sequences lowered the signal-to-noise ratio. In monozygotic twins, out-of-frame TCR alpha sharing was systematically underestimated by recombination models, although the models agreed with sharing between unrelated individuals. Conclusions relied on cross-sectional statistical analysis, since the same donors could not be followed over many years. Invariant T cells such as MAIT and iNKT could partly confound zero-insertion analyses, though diverse VJ usage argued against this for most clonotypes.

This clonotype was observed a handful of times. This clone's antigen is unknown. Within one base of it there is no much larger clone, and no base qualities were kept. This chain joins TRBV19 to TRBJ2-3; TRBD1 fits 9 bases in the junction. The clonotype originates from a man between 45 and 60 years old in good health. Sequencing was carried out using naive T cells sorted from blood. The cell subset or site tag for this specimen amounts to: cells isolated with a human naive T-cell isolation kit. The CDR3 protein: CASSIGTGTGSGNAQYF. The sequence in DNA is TGTGCCAGTAGTATAGGGACCGGGACAGGGTCTGGTAACGCGCAGTATTTT. The CDR3 plus the reference TRBV19 and TRBJ2-3 genes for the other parts give the full variable domain: DGGITQSPKYLFRKEGQNVTLSCEQNLNHDAMYWYRQDPGQGLRLIYYSQIVNDFQKGDIAEGYSVSREKKESFPLTVTSAQKNPTAFYLCASSIGTGTGSGNAQYFGPGTRLTVL.